One sample yielded the 24 T cell receptor beta chains listed below, sequenced in a study of blood T cell repertoires in COVID-19. Sequenced by immunoSEQ multiplex PCR; TCRdb stores in-frame clones only, minus some. The sample lists about 420,000 clones, roughly 90% seen once, with 0.8% to 0.9% in the top ten. Sequenced: peripheral blood. These receptor sequences come from a man between 18 and 29 years old with COVID-19, enrolled during active disease.

A single count supports this clone. This rearrangement joins TRBV10-2 to TRBJ1-2; D gene ambiguous. This CDR3 region has 14 residues. V lost 2 bases and J 8 bases, leaving 15 bases between the germline ends. The germline V gene encodes CDR1 WSHSY and CDR2 SAAADI. CDR3 amino acids: CASSEIRGLEGYTF. The CDR3 DNA follows: TGCGCCAGCAGTGAGATTCGGGGTTTGGAAGGCTACACCTTC.

This clone occurred a few times. This rearrangement joins TRBV7-2 to TRBJ1-3, with TRBD1 matching over 8 bases. CDR3 length equals 16 residues. J was trimmed by 1 base and V by 3 bases; bases with no gene match: 5. Germline CDR1 and CDR2: SGHTA and FQGNSA. CDR3: CASSFYTGGSGNTIYF. CDR3 DNA: TGTGCCAGCAGCTTCTATACAGGGGGATCTGGAAACACCATATATTTT.

The J gene is TRBJ2-4, the V gene TRBV7-8; a weak D match, TRBD1 (5 bases). Germline V gene sequence: CDR1 SGHVS, CDR2 FQNEAQ. V lost 2 bases and J 1 base, leaving 12 bases between the germline ends. The CDR3 contains 16 residues. The DNA of the CDR3 is TGTGCCAGCAGCTTAAGGGGCCCCGGGGCCAAAAACATTCAGTACTTC. This codes for CASSLRGPGAKNIQYF.

This clone has a single count. The CDR3 region has the DNA TGTGCCACCCGAGGGCAGGGGGAGGAAAAACTGTTTTTT. Protein sequence: CATRGQGEEKLFF. V usage is TRBV6-5 and J usage is TRBJ1-4; 7 bases fit TRBD1. The CDR3 totals 13 residues. V lost 10 bases, J lost 8 bases, and 10 bases stayed unmatched. Germline V gene lookup returns CDR1 MNHEY and CDR2 SVGAGI.

V gene TRBV10-3 combines with J gene TRBJ2-1; 7 bases map to TRBD1. V trimming: 3 bases; J trimming: 7 bases; junction bases outside the gene matches: 12. This CDR3 spans 16 amino acids. Germline loops: CDR1 ENHRY, CDR2 SYGVKD. CDR3 sequence reads: CAISDRVWGQPNEQFF. The CDR3 coding sequence is TGTGCCATCAGTGACAGGGTCTGGGGACAGCCTAATGAGCAGTTCTTC.

The rearrangement links TRBV11-2 to TRBJ2-7; D is undetermined. Germline CDR1 reads SGHAT; CDR2 reads FQNNGV. Trimming left V 0 bases short and J 1 base short, with 7 bases between. The CDR3 totals 14 residues. The CDR3 bases are TGTGCCAGCAGCTTAGAAATATTATCCTACGAGCAGTACTTC. Protein product: CASSLEILSYEQYF.

V and J are TRBV11-3 and TRBJ1-2; D may be TRBD1 (5 bases). The V gene lost 6 bases and the J gene lost 3 bases, with 14 bases spanning the gap. The CDR3 runs 14 residues. Germline V gives CDR1 SGHNT, CDR2 YENEEA. CDR3 sequence (DNA): TGTGCCAGCAGTCCTAACAGGAATTACTATGGCTACACCTTC. Encoded protein: CASSPNRNYYGYTF.

The chain links TRBV9 to TRBJ1-4, with D maybe TRBD1 (5 bases). The CDR3 is 16 residues long. Germline V gene data show CDR1 as SGDLS and CDR2 as YYNGEE. Trimming pared 4 bases from V and 0 bases from J, leaving 13 bases between. The CDR3 DNA follows: TGTGCCAGCAGCCCGAGGCAGGGAACAACTAATGAAAAACTGTTTTTT. Protein product: CASSPRQGTTNEKLFF.

V gene TRBV5-4 combines with J gene TRBJ2-2, with 7 bases aligning to TRBD2. Germline V gene data show CDR1 as SGHNT and CDR2 as YYREEE (reference sequence). The junction had 10 bases not matched to a gene; V was cut back by 4 bases and J by 7 bases. The CDR3 totals 15 residues. CDR3 DNA sequence: TGTGCCAGCAGCGACTTACTAGCGACCCGCGGGGAGCTGTTTTTT. Its translation: CASSDLLATRGELFF.

The chain employs TRBV6-5 and TRBJ1-3, with a weak D call TRBD1 (5 bases). The CDR3 spans 15 residues. The V and J ends lost 0 bases and 5 bases respectively, with 11 bases between them. Looked up from germline, CDR1 is MNHEY and CDR2 is SVGAGI. The CDR3 spells CASSYSIGGRNTIYF. CDR3 in DNA: TGTGCCAGCAGTTACTCGATCGGGGGGAGAAACACCATATATTTT.

The rearrangement joins TRBV29-1 to TRBJ2-5; 11 bases fit TRBD1. This CDR3 region has 14 residues. The V and J ends lost 6 bases and 4 bases, in that order; junction bases with no gene match: 7. The V gene's germline CDR1 is SQVTM and CDR2 ANQGSEA. Written as DNA, the CDR3 is TGCAGCGTGGACAGGGGGCGGGTTGCAGAGACCCAGTACTTC. This gives the protein CSVDRGRVAETQYF. The full variable domain, rest sourced from reference TRBV29-1 and TRBJ2-5, is SAVISQKPSRDICQRGTSLTIQCQVDSQVTMMFWYRQQPGQSLTLIATANQGSEATYESGFVIDKFPISRPNLTFSTLTVSNMSPEDSSIYLCSVDRGRVAETQYFGPGTRLLVL.

V and J are TRBV7-2 and TRBJ2-5, with 7 bases aligning to TRBD2. The junction had 4 bases not matched to a gene; V was cut back by 1 base and J by 2 bases. CDR3 length equals 15 residues. Germline V gene lookup returns CDR1 SGHTA and CDR2 FQGNSA. The chain's CDR3 is CASSLVGGRQETQYF. In nucleotides, the CDR3 is TGTGCCAGCAGCTTAGTCGGGGGGAGGCAAGAGACCCAGTACTTC. Together with reference TRBV7-2 and TRBJ2-5, the CDR3 gives the full variable domain: GAGVSQSPSNKVTEKGKDVELRCDPISGHTALYWYRQSLGQGLEFLIYFQGNSAPDKSGLPSDRFSAERTGGSVSTLTIQRTQQEDSAVYLCASSLVGGRQETQYFGPGTRLLVL.

This clone was seen once. The chain uses TRBV21-1 and TRBJ1-4; the table calls TRBD1, which could not be checked here. TRBV21-1 is an annotated pseudogene. The CDR3 spans 17 residues. CDR3: CASSKWTGGVRNEKLFF. In DNA, the CDR3 is TGTGCCAGCAGCAAATGGACAGGGGGCGTTCGAAATGAAAAACTGTTTTTT.

In regard to this clone: Other DNA variants within this sample encode the same CDR3. V is TRBV27 and J is TRBJ1-1; no definite D call. Germline assignment: CDR1 MNHEY and CDR2 SMNVEV (reference sequence). This CDR3 is built from 13 residues. Trimming took off 2 bases at V and 1 base at J, with 5 bases between the two ends. Written as DNA, the CDR3 is TGTGCCAGCAGTTTACAAGCGAACACTGAAGCTTTCTTT. Translation: CASSLQANTEAFF.

A single count supports this clone. This rearrangement joins TRBV2 to TRBJ1-4; maybe TRBD1 (5 bases). Trimming took off 7 bases at V and 4 bases at J, with 10 bases between the two ends. The CDR3 is 13 amino acids. The germline V gene encodes CDR1 SNHLY and CDR2 FYNNEI. CDR3 in amino acids: CASNRGLNEKLFF. The CDR3, as DNA: TGTGCCAGCAATCGGGGACTTAATGAAAAACTGTTTTTT. The entire variable domain, with the rest obtained from reference TRBV2 and TRBJ1-4, is as follows: EPEVTQTPSHQVTQMGQEVILRCVPISNHLYFYWYRQILGQKVEFLVSFYNNEISEKSEIFDDQFSVERPDGSNFTLKIRSTKLEDSAMYFCASNRGLNEKLFFGSGTQLSVL.

V and J are TRBV29-1 and TRBJ1-4, with D tentatively TRBD1 (5 bases). V was cut by 0 bases and J by 7 bases, with 12 bases left in between. The CDR3 sequence is 14 residues long. Germline lookup yields CDR1 SQVTM and CDR2 ANQGSEA. In DNA form, the CDR3 reads TGCAGCGTTGAAGACGGTAGGGGAGGTGAAAAACTGTTTTTT. Amino acid sequence: CSVEDGRGGEKLFF.

This chain connects TRBV4-1 to TRBJ2-2, with 11 bases that match TRBD2. Trimming took 4 bases from V and 1 from J; bases not matched to a gene: 8. The CDR3 is 18 amino acids. Per the germline V gene, CDR1 is MGHRA and CDR2 is YSYEKL. CDR3 DNA: TGCGCCAGCAGCCTCTGGGTGGGACTAGCGGTGAACACCGGGGAGCTGTTTTTT. This gives the protein CASSLWVGLAVNTGELFF.

This clone appeared a single time. The chain recombines TRBV5-1 with TRBJ1-1; possibly TRBD1 for D (6 bases). Germline CDR1 and CDR2: SGHRS and YFSETQ. Trimming removed 3 bases from V and 0 bases from J, with 12 bases in between. The CDR3 has 15 amino acids. CDR3 coding DNA: TGCGCCAGCAGCTGGAAGGGACAAATGAACACTGAAGCTTTCTTT. This codes for CASSWKGQMNTEAFF.

The chain has TRBV7-9 and TRBJ1-2; D ambiguous. The ends were cut back, 1 base at V and 7 bases at J, with 13 bases in the middle. This CDR3 has 14 residues. In germline, CDR1 is SEHNR, CDR2 FQNEAQ (reference sequence). CDR3 in amino acids: CASSLDSWAGGYTF. The CDR3, as DNA: TGTGCCAGCAGCTTAGACTCGTGGGCGGGTGGCTACACCTTC.

The chain is built from TRBV27 and TRBJ2-1; 10 bases fit TRBD2. The CDR3 runs to 16 residues. From germline, CDR1 is MNHEY and CDR2 SMNVEV (reference sequence). V lost 4 bases, J lost 4 bases, and 7 bases stayed unmatched. The CDR3 DNA follows: TGTGCCAGCAGTTCCCCAGCGGGGGGGAGGTACAATGAGCAGTTCTTC. Protein sequence: CASSSPAGGRYNEQFF.

CDR3 loop: CASSKAGGPLEQYF. The CDR3, as DNA: TGTGCCAGCAGCAAAGCGGGAGGGCCTCTCGAGCAGTACTTC. The chain combines TRBV7-6 with TRBJ2-7, with 10 bases fitting TRBD2. The CDR3 runs 14 residues. J was trimmed by 6 bases and V by 5 bases; bases with no gene match: 7. The germline V gene encodes CDR1 SGHVS and CDR2 FNYEAQ.

The V gene is TRBV7-8, the J gene TRBJ2-5; a possible D gene is TRBD2 (6 bases). This CDR3 is 15 amino acids long. Germline loops: CDR1 SGHVS, CDR2 FQNEAQ. V lost 4 bases and J lost 2, with 14 bases in between. The DNA for the CDR3 is TGTGCCAGCAGCTCTACGGGACTCTTACAAGAGACCCAGTACTTC. Translating gives CASSSTGLLQETQYF. The full variable domain, completed using reference TRBV7-8 and TRBJ2-5, is GAGVSQSPRYKVAKRGQDVALRCDPISGHVSLFWYQQALGQGPEFLTYFQNEAQLDKSGLPSDRFFAERPEGSVSTLKIQRTQQEDSAVYLCASSSTGLLQETQYFGPGTRLLVL.

This clone appeared a single time. The CDR3 sequence: CASSLAGGFNSPLHF. The CDR3 nucleotides are TGCGCCAGCAGCTTAGCAGGGGGTTTTAATTCACCCCTCCACTTT. This chain joins TRBV5-1 and TRBJ1-6, with 7 bases matching TRBD1. The germline V gene encodes CDR1 SGHRS and CDR2 YFSETQ. J lost 6 bases, V lost 2 bases, and 5 bases had no gene match. This CDR3 contains 15 residues.

This clone was found a few times. The chain couples TRBV7-6 to TRBJ2-1; 10 bases agree with TRBD2. The germline V gene has CDR1 SGHVS and CDR2 FNYEAQ. V lost 5 bases and J lost 4; bases outside the gene matches: 17. There are 19 residues in the CDR3. For the CDR3, the DNA is TGTGCCAGCAGCGGAAGTCCGAGGTTGCTAGCGGGGGTATACAATGAGCAGTTCTTC. Protein sequence: CASSGSPRLLAGVYNEQFF.